Many counts were recorded for the clone carrying this TCR beta chain. The target antigen is unknown. The CDR3 consists of 14 residues. Trimming removed 3 bases from V and 9 bases from J; junction bases left unmatched: 3. Germline values: CDR1 LGHDT, CDR2 YNNKEL (reference sequence). TCRdb analysed the 5' RACE reads with MiXCR anew, one entry per CDR3 protein. The data contain more than 600,000 distinct CDR3 sequences, 19% of them seen just once; the ten biggest clones take up around 19%. The record originates from a study of CD8 T cells in ankylosing spondylitis. General study findings and limits: What seemed typical of ankylosing spondylitis blood was a TCR beta motif built from fewer than ten highly homologous variants.

The sequencing sample was made of blood, either unsorted or a sorted T cell fraction (not recorded which). The clonotype was recovered from a male donor with ankylosing spondylitis. The chain is built from TRBV3-1 and TRBJ2-1; 12 positions match TRBD2. CDR3 in DNA: TGTGCCAGCAGCCAGGAACTAGCGGGAGGTGAGCAGTTCTTC. Translation: CASSQELAGGEQFF.